The rows below give T cell receptor beta chains drawn from one sample of a study of T cell changes during pregnancy in multiple sclerosis. Profiled with immunoSEQ multiplex PCR; TCRdb holds only in-frame clones, not every one. This sample has around 48,000 clones, with around 90% found just once. The material was CD4+ T cells from peripheral blood mononuclear cells, obtained in the second trimester of pregnancy. The receptors stem from a female donor with multiple sclerosis, enrolled in a pregnancy study. Each CDR3 is given without its conserved first and last residue. The D gene is left open where the match is weak.

j_gene	d_gene	len	v_gene	CDR3aa
TRBJ2-2	.	13	TRBV18	ASSPGGRNTGELF
TRBJ1-2	.	14	TRBV4-1	ASSLDGFRENYGYT
TRBJ1-5	.	12	TRBV6-5	ASSYGGFNQPQH
TRBJ1-5	.	12	TRBV19	ASTIPGENQPQH
TRBJ2-1	.	11	TRBV4-3	ASSARRGDEQF
TRBJ2-2	TRBD2	13	TRBV2	ASSGTSRNTGELF
.	TRBD2	13	TRBV18	ASSFGSGGAYEQY
TRBJ2-1	TRBD2	13	TRBV5-1	ASSLPSGNYNEQF
TRBJ2-2	TRBD1	12	TRBV27	ASNLRQGSGELF
TRBJ2-5	TRBD2	12	TRBV29-1	SVGLAGGQETQY
TRBJ1-1	.	12	TRBV2	ASSERPGGTEAF
TRBJ2-7	TRBD1	14	TRBV12-5	ASGPIPGQETYEQY
TRBJ2-2	.	12	TRBV4-1	ASSLAGDTGELF
TRBJ2-7	TRBD1	12	TRBV27	ASSPQGGSYEQY
TRBJ2-2	TRBD1	14	TRBV28	ASSSPGQGYTGELF
TRBJ2-1	.	12	TRBV6-5	ASSYSGTYNEQF
TRBJ1-4	.	13	TRBV5-1	ASSPGGRINEKLF
TRBJ2-2	.	12	TRBV9	ASSVETVTGELF
TRBJ2-1	.	14	TRBV28	ASRSDSSISYNEQF
TRBJ2-2	.	12	TRBV5-1	ASSLALHTGELF
TRBJ2-1	.	12	TRBV11-2	ASSPELAKAEQF
TRBJ1-2	TRBD1	9	TRBV30	AYGQVGGYT
TRBJ2-7	TRBD1	10	TRBV2	ASSLDRDRGY
TRBJ2-5	TRBD2	14	TRBV5-1	ASSLDLAGWQETQY
TRBJ2-3	TRBD2	16	TRBV28	ASISLAGIGPGTDTQY
TRBJ2-1	.	13	TRBV9	ASSVDFTVDNEQF
TRBJ2-2	.	9	TRBV27	ASRRSGELF
TRBJ1-1	.	12	TRBV5-5	ASSLARRDTEAF